A single TCR beta chain is shown here with its context. This clonotype has just a few counts. The antigen this receptor binds is unknown. No much larger clone is present one base from it, and per-base qualities are unavailable. A case-control design nested within a healthcare worker cohort in London, UK, was used, with weekly nasopharyngeal swab PCR tests and blood sampling performed. Healthcare workers were enrolled in the week of the UK lockdown, from 23 to 31 March 2020, and were followed every week for up to roughly 15 weeks. The sample comes from a study of early T cells in non-severe SARS-CoV-2 infection listed by TCRdb under 2021. Regarding the research as a whole: Because TCR sequencing was done on bulk RNA from unsorted whole blood, the alpha and beta chains could not be paired. Broader findings and caveats from the paper: VDJdb matching was skewed toward anti-spike CD8 responses and likely underestimated virus-specific expansions, missing private and CD4 specificities.

The CDR3 spans 13 residues, from the cysteine through the phenylalanine. Only the CDR3 part of the read is kept: 39 bases, read in frame from the first base. V drops 7 bases and J drops 6 bases, leaving 12 bases in between. CDR1 and CDR2, per the germline V gene (reference sequence), are LNHDA and SQIVND. To prepare the library, 5' RACE was applied. Sequencing was carried out with a NextSeq 500. To correct for sequencing error and PCR bias, the TCR library protocol tagged individual cDNA molecules with unique molecular identifiers. Sequencing covered both TCR alpha and beta chains, and within each sample the abundances of alpha and beta sequences were tightly co-correlated. The source study handled its data this way. Decombinator V4 was used to annotate TCR sequences for V gene, J gene and CDR3. TCRs were defined as expanded if a significant change between any two time points was detected under a Poisson model with p below 0.0001. Abundances of TCRs were expressed as counts per million after normalisation to the total number of TCRs sequenced in each sample. MAIT TCRs were defined by TRAV1-2 paired with TRAJ12, TRAJ20 or TRAJ33, and iNKT TCRs by TRAV10 paired with TRAJ18. VDJdb, accessed 1 November 2021, was searched for CMV, EBV and SARS-CoV-2 annotated TCRs, with TCRs annotated for multiple antigens excluded. TCRdb ran its own pipeline on the public reads, namely fastp trimming at Q25 and MiXCR clone calling, and kept in-frame beta chains. Every distinct CDR3 protein forms one entry, paired with its most common genes and DNA. TCRdb, not the authors, supplied the V and J calls. The sample includes some 54,000 distinct CDR3 sequences, with about 10% observed a single time. The ten most abundant clones make up about 9.4% of the sample.

The V gene is TRBV19 and the J gene is TRBJ2-2, with TRBD1 as a weak D call on 6 bases. This TCR derives from an adult who was a healthcare worker with PCR-confirmed SARS-CoV-2 infection or an uninfected control (not recorded which). Sequencing used whole blood. The nucleotides read TGTGCCAGTACTCCCTCAGGGGCCGGGGAGCTGTTTTTT. This encodes CASTPSGAGELFF.